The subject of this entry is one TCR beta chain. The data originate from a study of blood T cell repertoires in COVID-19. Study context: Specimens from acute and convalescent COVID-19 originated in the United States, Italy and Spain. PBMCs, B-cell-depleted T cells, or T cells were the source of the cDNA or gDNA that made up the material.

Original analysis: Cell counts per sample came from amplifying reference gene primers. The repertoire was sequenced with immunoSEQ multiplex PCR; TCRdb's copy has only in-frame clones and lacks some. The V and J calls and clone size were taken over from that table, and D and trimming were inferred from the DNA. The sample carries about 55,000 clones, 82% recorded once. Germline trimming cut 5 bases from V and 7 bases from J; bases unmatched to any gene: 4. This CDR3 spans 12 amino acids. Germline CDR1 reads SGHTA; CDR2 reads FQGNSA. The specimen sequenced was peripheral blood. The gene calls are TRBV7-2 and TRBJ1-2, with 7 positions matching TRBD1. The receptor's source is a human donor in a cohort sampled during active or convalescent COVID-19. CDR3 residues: CASSPQGPGYTF. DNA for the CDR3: TGTGCCAGCAGCCCACAGGGGCCTGGCTACACCTTC.